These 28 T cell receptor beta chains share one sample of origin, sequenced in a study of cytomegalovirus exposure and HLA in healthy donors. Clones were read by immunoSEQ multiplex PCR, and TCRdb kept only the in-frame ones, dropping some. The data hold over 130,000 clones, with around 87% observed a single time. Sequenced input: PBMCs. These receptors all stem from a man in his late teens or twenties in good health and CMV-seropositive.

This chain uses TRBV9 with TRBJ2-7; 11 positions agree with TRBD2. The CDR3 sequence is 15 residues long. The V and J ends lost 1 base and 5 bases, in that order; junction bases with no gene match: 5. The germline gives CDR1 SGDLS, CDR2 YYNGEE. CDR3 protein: CASSVTSGSFNEQYF. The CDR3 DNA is TGTGCCAGCAGCGTAACTAGCGGGAGTTTTAACGAGCAGTACTTC.

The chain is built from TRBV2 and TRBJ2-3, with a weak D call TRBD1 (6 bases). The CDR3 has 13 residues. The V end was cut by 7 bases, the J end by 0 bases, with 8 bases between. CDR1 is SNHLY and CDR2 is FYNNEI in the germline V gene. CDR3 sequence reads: CASNGQSTDTQYF. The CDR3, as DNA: TGTGCCAGCAATGGACAGAGCACAGATACGCAGTATTTT.

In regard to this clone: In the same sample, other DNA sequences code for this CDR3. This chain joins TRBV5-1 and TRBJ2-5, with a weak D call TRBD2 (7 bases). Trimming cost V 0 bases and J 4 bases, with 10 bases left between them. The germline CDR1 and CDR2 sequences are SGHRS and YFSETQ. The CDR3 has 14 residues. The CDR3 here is CASSLEGGRETQYF. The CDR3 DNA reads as TGCGCCAGCAGCTTGGAGGGGGGGCGAGAGACCCAGTACTTC.

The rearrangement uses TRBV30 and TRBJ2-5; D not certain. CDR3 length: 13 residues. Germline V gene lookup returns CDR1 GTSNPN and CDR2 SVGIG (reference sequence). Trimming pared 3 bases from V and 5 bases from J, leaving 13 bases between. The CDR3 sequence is CAWSVRLMETQYF. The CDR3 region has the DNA TGTGCCTGGAGCGTCAGGCTAATGGAGACCCAGTACTTC.

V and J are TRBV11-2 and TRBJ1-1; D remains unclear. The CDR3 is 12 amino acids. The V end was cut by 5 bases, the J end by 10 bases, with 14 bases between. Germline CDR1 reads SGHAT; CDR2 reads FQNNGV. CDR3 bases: TGTGCCAGCAGCCAGCGGGAGTTGGGAGCTTTCTTT. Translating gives CASSQRELGAFF.

The CDR3 protein is CASSQLAEDTQYF. The CDR3 DNA follows: TGTGCCAGCAGCCAATTAGCCGAGGATACGCAGTATTTT. V is TRBV4-2 and J is TRBJ2-3; D is undetermined. Trimming left V 2 bases short and J 6 bases short, with 9 bases between. The CDR3 consists of 13 residues. Germline V gene sequence: CDR1 LGHNA, CDR2 YNFKEQ.

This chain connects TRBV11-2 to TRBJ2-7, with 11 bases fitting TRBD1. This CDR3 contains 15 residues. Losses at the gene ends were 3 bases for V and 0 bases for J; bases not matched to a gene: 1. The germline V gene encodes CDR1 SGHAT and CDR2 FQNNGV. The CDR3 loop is CASSFGTGGSYEQYF. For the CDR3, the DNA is TGTGCCAGCAGCTTCGGGACAGGGGGCTCCTACGAGCAGTACTTC.

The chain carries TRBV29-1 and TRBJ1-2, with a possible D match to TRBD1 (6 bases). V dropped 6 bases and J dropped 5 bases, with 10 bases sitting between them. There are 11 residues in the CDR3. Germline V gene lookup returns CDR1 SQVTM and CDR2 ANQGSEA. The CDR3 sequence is CSVARGYGYTF. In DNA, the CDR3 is TGCAGCGTAGCCAGGGGTTATGGCTACACCTTC.

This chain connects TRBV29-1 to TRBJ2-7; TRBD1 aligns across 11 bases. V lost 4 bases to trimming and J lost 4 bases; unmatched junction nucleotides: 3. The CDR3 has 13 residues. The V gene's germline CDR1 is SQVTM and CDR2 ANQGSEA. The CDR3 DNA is TGCAGCGTTGCGGACAGGGGGCTTTACGAGCAGTACTTC. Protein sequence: CSVADRGLYEQYF.

CDR3 protein: CASSDRVSENIQYF. As DNA, the CDR3 is TGTGCCAGCAGCGACAGGGTTTCCGAAAACATTCAGTACTTC. This sequence joins TRBV25-1 and TRBJ2-4; 7 bases match TRBD1. CDR1 MGHDK and CDR2 SYGVNS come from the germline V gene. After removal of 6 bases from V and 5 bases from J, the junction contained 7 bases not matched to a gene. The CDR3 is made up of 14 amino acids.

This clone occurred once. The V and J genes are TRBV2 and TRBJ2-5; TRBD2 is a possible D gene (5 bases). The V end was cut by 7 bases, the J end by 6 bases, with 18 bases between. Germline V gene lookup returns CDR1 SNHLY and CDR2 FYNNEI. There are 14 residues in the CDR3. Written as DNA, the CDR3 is TGTGCCAGCATGGCAAAGTGGGAGCTACAGACCCAGTACTTC. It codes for CASMAKWELQTQYF.

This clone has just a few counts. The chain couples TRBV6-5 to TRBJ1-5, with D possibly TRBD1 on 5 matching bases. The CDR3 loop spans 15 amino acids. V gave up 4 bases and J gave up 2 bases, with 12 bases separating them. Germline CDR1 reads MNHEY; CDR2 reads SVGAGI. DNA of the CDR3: TGTGCCAGCAGTTCCGGCAGGGTGGGCAATCAGCCCCAGCATTTT. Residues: CASSSGRVGNQPQHF.

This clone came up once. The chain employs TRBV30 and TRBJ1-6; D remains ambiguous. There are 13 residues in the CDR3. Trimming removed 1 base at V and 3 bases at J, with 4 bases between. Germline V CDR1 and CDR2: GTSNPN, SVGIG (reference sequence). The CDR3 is CAWSGGYNSPLHF. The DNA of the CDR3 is TGTGCCTGGAGTGGAGGCTATAATTCACCCCTCCACTTT. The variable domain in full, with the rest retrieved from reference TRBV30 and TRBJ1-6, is SQTIHQWPATLVQPVGSPLSLECTVEGTSNPNLYWYRQAAGRGLQLLFYSVGIGQISSEVPQNLSASRPQDRQFILSSKKLLLSDSGFYLCAWSGGYNSPLHFGNGTRLTVT.

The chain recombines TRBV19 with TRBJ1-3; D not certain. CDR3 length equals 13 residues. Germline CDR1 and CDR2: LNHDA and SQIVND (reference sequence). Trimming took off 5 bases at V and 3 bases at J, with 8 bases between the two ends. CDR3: CASSSGYGNTIYF. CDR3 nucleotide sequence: TGTGCCAGTAGTTCGGGGTATGGAAACACCATATATTTT.

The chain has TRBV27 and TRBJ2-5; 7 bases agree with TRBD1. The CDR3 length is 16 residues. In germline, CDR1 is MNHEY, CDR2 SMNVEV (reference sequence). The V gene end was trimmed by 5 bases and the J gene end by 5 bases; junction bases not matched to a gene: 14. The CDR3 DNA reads TGTGCCAGCAGTCCCTGGACAGGAGCATTCACGGAGACCCAGTACTTC. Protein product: CASSPWTGAFTETQYF.

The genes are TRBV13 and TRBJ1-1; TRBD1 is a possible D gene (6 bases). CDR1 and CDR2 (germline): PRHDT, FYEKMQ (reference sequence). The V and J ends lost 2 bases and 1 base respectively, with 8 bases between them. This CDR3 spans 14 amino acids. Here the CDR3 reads CASSLPGENTEAFF. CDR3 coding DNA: TGTGCCAGCAGCTTACCAGGGGAGAACACTGAAGCTTTCTTT.

In DNA form, the CDR3 reads TGTGCCAGCAGCTTAGGCGGGACGCAGCCCCAGCATTTT. Its protein is CASSLGGTQPQHF. J is TRBJ1-5 and V is TRBV7-8, with TRBD1 as a possible D gene (5 bases). Germline loops: CDR1 SGHVS, CDR2 FQNEAQ. The CDR3 sequence is 13 residues long. Trimming took 1 base from V and 7 from J, leaving 8 bases between them.

The CDR3, as DNA: TGCAGCGTTAGGAGGGACTACGAGCAGTACTTC. It translates to CSVRRDYEQYF. The chain carries TRBV29-1 and TRBJ2-7; tentative D call: TRBD2 (6 bases). This CDR3 region has 11 residues. CDR1 and CDR2 from the germline V gene are SQVTM and ANQGSEA. V dropped 5 bases and J dropped 3 bases, with 8 bases sitting between them.

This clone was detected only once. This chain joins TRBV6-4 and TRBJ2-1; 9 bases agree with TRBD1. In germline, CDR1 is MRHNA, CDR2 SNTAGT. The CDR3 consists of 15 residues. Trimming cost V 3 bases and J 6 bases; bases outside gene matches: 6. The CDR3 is CASSEGQGPSNEQFF. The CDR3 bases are TGTGCCAGCAGTGAGGGACAGGGTCCGTCCAATGAGCAGTTCTTC.

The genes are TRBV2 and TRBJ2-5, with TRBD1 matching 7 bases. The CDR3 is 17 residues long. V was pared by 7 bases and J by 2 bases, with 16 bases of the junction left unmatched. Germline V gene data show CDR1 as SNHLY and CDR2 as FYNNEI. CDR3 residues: CASIKTGLFRRQETQYF. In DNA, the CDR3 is TGTGCCAGCATCAAGACAGGGCTTTTCCGTCGGCAAGAGACCCAGTACTTC.

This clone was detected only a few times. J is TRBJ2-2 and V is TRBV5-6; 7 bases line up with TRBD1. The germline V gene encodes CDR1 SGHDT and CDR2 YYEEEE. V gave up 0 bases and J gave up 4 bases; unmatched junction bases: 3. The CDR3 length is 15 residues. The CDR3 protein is CASSLVRGPTGELFF. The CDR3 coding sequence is TGTGCCAGCAGCTTGGTTAGGGGGCCCACCGGGGAGCTGTTTTTT.

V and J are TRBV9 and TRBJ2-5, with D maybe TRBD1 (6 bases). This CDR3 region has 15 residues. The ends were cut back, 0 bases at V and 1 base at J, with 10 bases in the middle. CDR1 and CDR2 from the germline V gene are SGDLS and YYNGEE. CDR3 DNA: TGTGCCAGCAGCGTAGGGGGACAACTCCAAGAGACCCAGTACTTC. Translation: CASSVGGQLQETQYF.

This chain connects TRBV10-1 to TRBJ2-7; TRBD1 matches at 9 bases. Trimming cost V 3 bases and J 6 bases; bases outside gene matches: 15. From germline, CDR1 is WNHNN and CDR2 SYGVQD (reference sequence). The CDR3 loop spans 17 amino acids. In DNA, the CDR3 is TGCGCCAGCAGTGATGTGCGATTAGGACAGGGGATGGGCGAGCAGTACTTC. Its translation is CASSDVRLGQGMGEQYF.

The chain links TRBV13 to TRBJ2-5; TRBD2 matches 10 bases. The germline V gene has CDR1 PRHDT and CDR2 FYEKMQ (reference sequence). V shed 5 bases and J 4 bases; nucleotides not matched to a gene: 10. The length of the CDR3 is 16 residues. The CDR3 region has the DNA TGTGCCAGCAGCGAGGTAGCGGGGGGCTCGCGAGAGACCCAGTACTTC. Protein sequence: CASSEVAGGSRETQYF. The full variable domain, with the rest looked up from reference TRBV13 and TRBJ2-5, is AAGVIQSPRHLIKEKRETATLKCYPIPRHDTVYWYQQGPGQDPQFLISFYEKMQSDKGSIPDRFSAQQFSDYHSELNMSSLELGDSALYFCASSEVAGGSRETQYFGPGTRLLVL.

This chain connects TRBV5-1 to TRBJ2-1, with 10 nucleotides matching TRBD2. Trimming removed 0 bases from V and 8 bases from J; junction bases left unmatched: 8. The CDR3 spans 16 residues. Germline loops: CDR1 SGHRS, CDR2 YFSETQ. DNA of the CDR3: TGCGCCAGCAGCTTGGAGCTAGCGGGAGTCGGGGATGAGCAGTTCTTC. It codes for CASSLELAGVGDEQFF. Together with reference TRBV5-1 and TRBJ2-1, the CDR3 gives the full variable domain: KAGVTQTPRYLIKTRGQQVTLSCSPISGHRSVSWYQQTPGQGLQFLFEYFSETQRNKGNFPGRFSGRQFSNSRSEMNVSTLELGDSALYLCASSLELAGVGDEQFFGPGTRLTVL.

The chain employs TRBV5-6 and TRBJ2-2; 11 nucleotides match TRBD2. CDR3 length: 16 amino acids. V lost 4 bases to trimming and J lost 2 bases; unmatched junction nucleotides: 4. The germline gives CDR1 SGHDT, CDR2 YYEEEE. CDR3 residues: CASSPRLAGNTGELFF. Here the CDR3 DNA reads TGTGCCAGCAGCCCGAGACTAGCGGGAAACACCGGGGAGCTGTTTTTT.

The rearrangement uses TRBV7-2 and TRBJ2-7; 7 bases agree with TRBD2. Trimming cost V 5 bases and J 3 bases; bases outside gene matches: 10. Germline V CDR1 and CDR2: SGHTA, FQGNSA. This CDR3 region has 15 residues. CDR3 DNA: TGTGCCAGCAGCCCGTTCGGAGGGGACTACTACGAGCAGTACTTC. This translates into CASSPFGGDYYEQYF.

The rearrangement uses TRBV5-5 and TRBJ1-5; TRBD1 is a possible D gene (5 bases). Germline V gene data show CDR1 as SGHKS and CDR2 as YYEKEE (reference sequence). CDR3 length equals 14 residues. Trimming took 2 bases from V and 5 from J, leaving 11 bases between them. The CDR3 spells CASSFGALDQPQHF. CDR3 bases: TGTGCCAGCAGCTTTGGGGCTTTAGATCAGCCCCAGCATTTT.